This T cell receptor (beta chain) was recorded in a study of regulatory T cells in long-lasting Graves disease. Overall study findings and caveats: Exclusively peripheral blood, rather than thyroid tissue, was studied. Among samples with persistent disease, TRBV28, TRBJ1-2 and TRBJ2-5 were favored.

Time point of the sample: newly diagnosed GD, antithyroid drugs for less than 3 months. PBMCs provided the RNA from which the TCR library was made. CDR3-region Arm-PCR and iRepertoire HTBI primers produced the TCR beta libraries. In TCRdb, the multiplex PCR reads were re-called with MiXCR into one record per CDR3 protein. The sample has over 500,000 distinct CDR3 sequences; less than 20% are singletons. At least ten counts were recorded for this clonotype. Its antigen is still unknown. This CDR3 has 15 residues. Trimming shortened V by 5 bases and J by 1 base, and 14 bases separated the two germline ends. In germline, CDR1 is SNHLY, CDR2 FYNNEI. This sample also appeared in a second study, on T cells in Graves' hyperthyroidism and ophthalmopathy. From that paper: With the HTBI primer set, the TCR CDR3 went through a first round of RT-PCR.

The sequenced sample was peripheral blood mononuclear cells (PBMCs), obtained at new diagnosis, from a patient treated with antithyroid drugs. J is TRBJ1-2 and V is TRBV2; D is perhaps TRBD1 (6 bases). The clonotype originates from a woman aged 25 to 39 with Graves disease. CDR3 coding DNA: TGTGCCAGCAGTAAGGCAGGGGCGGGTAACTATGGCTACACCTTC. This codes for CASSKAGAGNYGYTF.